This TCR beta chain comes out of a study of blood T cell repertoires in COVID-19 (dated by TCRdb to the early 2020s). Concerning the study at large: The collaborator samples originated in the United States, Italy and Spain and spanned the acute and convalescent phases of COVID-19. The prospective study material was composed of cDNA or gDNA derived from T cells, B-cell-depleted T cells, or PBMCs. Subjects who had been exposed to COVID-19, were actively infected with it, or had recovered from it provided the deeply sampled blood TCRbeta repertoires that made up the dataset. The repertoires were made available in a free public database intended to serve as a resource for research on the immune response to SARS-CoV-2. The samples were drawn from two sources: the first 160 participants of the ongoing ImmuneRACE study, and 950 to 1,500 subjects contributed by 6 global collaborators. Nearly every sample came with metadata listing a de-identified subject ID, COVID-19 status, age in years and sex. Where available, HLA class I and class II types were taken from metadata supplied by the sample provider and were not determined by assay-based typing.

TCRbeta CDR3 regions were amplified from genomic DNA using the immunoSEQ Assay, a bias-controlled multiplex PCR. Under the source paper's analysis protocol: The number of nucleated cells in each sample was estimated by amplification of reference gene primers within the assay. To quantify the absolute abundance of each unique TCRbeta CDR3 rearrangement, sequence reads were collapsed and filtered. Productive Simpson clonality was computed per sample as the square root of Simpson's diversity index over productive rearrangements. TCRdb retrieved this table from immuneACCESS and kept in-frame rearrangements only. Not all clones are present; in checked studies, unresolved V genes account for under half, and no reason is known for the remainder. V, J and clone size derive from that table, while D and trimming were established from the DNA sequence. The sample has about 80,000 clones on record, around 76% of them singletons. The top ten clones comprise about 15% of the sample.

The collaborating institutions used their own protocols to collect whole blood in K2EDTA tubes. For TCRbeta analysis, collaborator samples were shipped as frozen whole blood, as isolated PBMCs, or as DNA extracted from either sample type. Points the paper makes about the study in general: The amount of clinical and demographic metadata varied by source and participant and was provided uncurated.

Inclusive of the bounding cysteine and phenylalanine, the CDR3 is 14 residues long. The sequence is cut down to CDR3 DNA, 42 bases in frame from base 1. CDR1 SGHTA and CDR2 FQGTGA are derived from the germline V gene. V was cut back by 4 bases and J by 9 bases, leaving a gap of 13 bases between them. For this clone: The antigen it recognizes is unknown. No quality values exist for individual bases; no much larger clone is one base distant.

Sequenced: peripheral blood. This receptor was taken from a man in his 70s with active or convalescent COVID-19. The rearranged segments are TRBV7-3 and TRBJ1-6; 6 matching bases give a weak D call of TRBD1. The DNA sequence is TGTGCCAGCAGCTCGACAGGCTTTGGTTCACCCCTCCACTTT. Translated, this gives CASSSTGFGSPLHF.